Listed here are 30 T cell receptor beta chains from one sample, sequenced in a study of regulatory dendritic cells for organ transplantation. Antigen specificity for these receptors is unknown. CFSE-labeled sorted T cells met regulatory or mature dendritic cells for 5 to 6 days. Generated by immunoSEQ multiplex PCR, the TCRdb table keeps only in-frame clones and is missing some. The top ten clones hold 0.2% to 0.3% of a sample with about 21,000 clones, over 75% of them seen once. The sequencing input was naive CD4+ T cells from blood cultured with dendritic cells. Subset here: CD45RA+ naive T cells. The receptors derive from a human donor in good health.

The CDR3 is CASSLSPRVEQYF. CDR3 coding DNA: TGTGCCAGCAGCTTGTCCCCCCGGGTCGAGCAGTACTTC. This chain uses TRBV7-2 with TRBJ2-7; D gene ambiguous. CDR1 SGHTA and CDR2 FQGNSA come from the germline V gene. The CDR3 has 13 residues. V was trimmed by 3 bases and J by 6 bases, leaving 12 bases between them.

The chain couples TRBV7-9 to TRBJ2-7, with a tentative D call TRBD2 (5 bases). Germline CDR1 is SEHNR and CDR2 is FQNEAQ (reference sequence). This CDR3 region has 14 residues. V lost 0 bases to trimming and J lost 5 bases, with 11 bases between them. CDR3 nucleotides: TGTGCCAGCAGCTTAGCCGAGGGCTTCAACGAGCAGTACTTC. The encoded protein is CASSLAEGFNEQYF.

The chain carries TRBV9 and TRBJ2-6; a weak D match, TRBD1 (6 bases). There are 15 residues in the CDR3. Germline CDR1 and CDR2: SGDLS and YYNGEE. Deletions cut 3 bases from V and 2 bases from J, with 9 bases between. The CDR3 sequence: CASSGHRAGANVLTF. The CDR3 DNA sequence: TGTGCCAGCAGCGGTCACAGGGCTGGGGCCAACGTCCTGACTTTC. The whole variable domain, remainder taken from reference TRBV9 and TRBJ2-6, is DSGVTQTPKHLITATGQRVTLRCSPRSGDLSVYWYQQSLDQGLQFLIQYYNGEERAKGNILERFSAQQFPDLHSELNLSSLELGDSALYFCASSGHRAGANVLTFGAGSRLTVL.

The chain carries TRBV11-2 and TRBJ2-3, with 10 bases identical to TRBD2. CDR1 is SGHAT, CDR2 FQNNGV, per germline. The J segment lost 3 bases and the V segment lost 5 bases, leaving 14 bases of the junction unmatched. The CDR3 covers 18 residues. The CDR3 DNA reads TGTGCCAGCAGCCCCCGGACTAGCGGTTACGTGGGTACAGATACGCAGTATTTT. As protein: CASSPRTSGYVGTDTQYF. The full variable domain, its missing parts supplied by reference TRBV11-2 and TRBJ2-3, is EAGVAQSPRYKIIEKRQSVAFWCNPISGHATLYWYQQILGQGPKLLIQFQNNGVVDDSQLPKDRFSAERLKGVDSTLKIQPAKLEDSAVYLCASSPRTSGYVGTDTQYFGPGTRLTVL.

This clone was recorded a few times. The chain carries TRBV11-2 and TRBJ1-5; the D is unclear. V was clipped by 3 bases and J by 4 bases, with 7 bases between them. The CDR3 loop spans 13 amino acids. The V gene's germline CDR1 is SGHAT and CDR2 FQNNGV. CDR3 residues: CASSFSVNQPQHF. In nucleotides, the CDR3 is TGTGCCAGCAGCTTTTCGGTGAATCAGCCCCAGCATTTT.

The gene calls are TRBV30 and TRBJ2-1, with 10 bases identical to TRBD2. V shed 2 bases and J 4 bases; nucleotides not matched to a gene: 5. The CDR3 is 15 residues long. Germline V gene sequence: CDR1 GTSNPN, CDR2 SVGIG (reference sequence). CDR3 in DNA: TGTGCCTGGAGTCCCGGGACTAGCGTTTACAATGAGCAGTTCTTC. This codes for CAWSPGTSVYNEQFF. Using reference TRBV30 and TRBJ2-1 for the parts outside the CDR3, the full variable domain is SQTIHQWPATLVQPVGSPLSLECTVEGTSNPNLYWYRQAAGRGLQLLFYSVGIGQISSEVPQNLSASRPQDRQFILSSKKLLLSDSGFYLCAWSPGTSVYNEQFFGPGTRLTVL.

This chain joins TRBV6-5 and TRBJ2-5; the match to TRBD1 covers 11 bases. The CDR3 totals 16 residues. Germline loops: CDR1 MNHEY, CDR2 SVGAGI. With 1 base clipped from V and 2 bases from J, the junction kept 3 bases outside the gene matches. CDR3 sequence (DNA): TGTGCCAGCAGTTACTTTGGACAGGGGGCACAAGAGACCCAGTACTTC. Protein product: CASSYFGQGAQETQYF.

The rearrangement links TRBV4-2 to TRBJ2-7; a weak D match, TRBD1 (6 bases). There are 14 residues in the CDR3. Germline CDR1 reads LGHNA; CDR2 reads YNFKEQ. The V and J ends lost 1 base and 3 bases respectively, with 10 bases between them. CDR3 sequence (DNA): TGTGCCAGCAGCCAAGGCGGACAGAACTACGAGCAGTACTTC. It yields the protein CASSQGGQNYEQYF.

The gene calls are TRBV4-1 and TRBJ2-5, with 7 bases identical to TRBD2. The length of the CDR3 is 13 residues. Germline V lookup: CDR1 MGHRA, CDR2 YSYEKL. Germline trimming cut 8 bases from V and 7 bases from J; bases unmatched to any gene: 10. The CDR3 region has the DNA TGCGCCAGCGGGCGACTAGCCCTTGGGACCCAGTACTTC. Translation: CASGRLALGTQYF.

V gene TRBV6-1 combines with J gene TRBJ1-2; D remains ambiguous. Germline V gene sequence: CDR1 MNHNS, CDR2 SASEGT. The V end lost 0 bases, the J end lost 0 bases, and 8 bases lay between the germline ends. This CDR3 comprises 15 residues. The CDR3, as DNA: TGTGCCAGCAGTGAAGCGCACAGAGCTAACTATGGCTACACCTTC. Translated: CASSEAHRANYGYTF.

For the CDR3, the DNA is TGTGCCAGTAGTACAGGGGGGGTCTATGGCTACACCTTC. It specifies CASSTGGVYGYTF. The chain is built from TRBV19 and TRBJ1-2, with 7 bases fitting TRBD1. The germline CDR1 and CDR2 sequences are LNHDA and SQIVND (reference sequence). Trimming removed 4 bases from V and 4 bases from J; junction bases left unmatched: 3. This CDR3 spans 13 amino acids. Combining the CDR3 with reference TRBV19 and TRBJ1-2 gives the whole variable domain DGGITQSPKYLFRKEGQNVTLSCEQNLNHDAMYWYRQDPGQGLRLIYYSQIVNDFQKGDIAEGYSVSREKKESFPLTVTSAQKNPTAFYLCASSTGGVYGYTFGSGTRLTVV.

This clone was detected only a few times. The chain combines TRBV6-1 with TRBJ1-3, with D perhaps TRBD1 (6 bases). Looked up from germline, CDR1 is MNHNS and CDR2 is SASEGT. The CDR3 loop spans 14 amino acids. Trimming left V 6 bases short and J 1 base short, with 10 bases between. This chain's CDR3 is CASRADRSGNTIYF. The CDR3 nucleotides read TGTGCCAGCAGGGCCGACAGGTCTGGAAACACCATATATTTT.

V gene TRBV6-1 combines with J gene TRBJ2-3; 9 bases align to TRBD2. V gave up 7 bases and J gave up 7 bases; unmatched junction bases: 6. The CDR3 spans 13 residues. CDR1 and CDR2 from the germline V gene are MNHNS and SASEGT. The CDR3, as DNA: TGTGCCAGCACCTCTAGCGGGACGTATACGCAGTATTTT. Protein: CASTSSGTYTQYF.

This clone was seen more than once but under ten times. The chain is built from TRBV5-4 and TRBJ1-1; no definite D call. The germline gives CDR1 SGHNT, CDR2 YYREEE (reference sequence). The CDR3 spans 14 residues. The germline V and J ends were trimmed by 1 base and 1 base, with 8 bases remaining between them. The CDR3 sequence: CASSLSPANTEAFF. CDR3 bases: TGTGCCAGCAGCTTGTCCCCGGCGAACACTGAAGCTTTCTTT.

The rearrangement uses TRBV6-1 and TRBJ1-1, with D possibly TRBD1 on 6 matching bases. The germline V and J ends were trimmed by 1 base and 5 bases, with 11 bases remaining between them. This CDR3 is built from 14 residues. Germline V gene data show CDR1 as MNHNS and CDR2 as SASEGT. This chain's CDR3 is CASSEVRGGTEAFF. CDR3 sequence (DNA): TGTGCCAGCAGTGAAGTCAGGGGTGGAACTGAAGCTTTCTTT.

CDR3 sequence (DNA): TGTGCCAGCAGCTTGCGGGGATACGAGCAGTACTTC. Protein sequence: CASSLRGYEQYF. This rearrangement joins TRBV7-9 to TRBJ2-7, with D perhaps TRBD2 (6 bases). Germline V gives CDR1 SEHNR, CDR2 FQNEAQ (reference sequence). The V end was cut by 3 bases, the J end by 4 bases, with 7 bases between. The CDR3 length is 12 residues.

CDR3 loop: CASSALAGEETQYF. The CDR3 bases are TGTGCCAGCAGTGCTTTAGCGGGAGAAGAGACCCAGTACTTC. The genes are TRBV2 and TRBJ2-5; the match to TRBD2 covers 9 bases. The CDR3 runs 14 residues. Germline CDR1 and CDR2: SNHLY and FYNNEI. V lost 4 bases and J lost 3; bases outside the gene matches: 3.

This clone was counted between two and nine times. The chain couples TRBV7-9 to TRBJ1-2, with TRBD1 as a possible D gene (6 bases). V was trimmed by 1 base and J by 4 bases, leaving 16 bases between them. This CDR3 comprises 16 residues. Germline V gene sequence: CDR1 SEHNR, CDR2 FQNEAQ (reference sequence). The CDR3 protein is CASSLVGRGSPYGYTF. DNA of the CDR3: TGTGCCAGCAGCTTAGTCGGCAGGGGAAGTCCCTATGGCTACACCTTC.

This clone is a singleton in its sample. The chain uses TRBV27 and TRBJ2-1; D is perhaps TRBD1 or TRBD2 (6 bases each). The CDR3 is 16 amino acids. Germline V gene data show CDR1 as MNHEY and CDR2 as SMNVEV (reference sequence). Trimming stripped 3 bases from V and 9 bases from J, with 21 bases between. CDR3 loop: CASSFMTRGSLVEQFF. CDR3 nucleotide sequence: TGTGCCAGCAGTTTTATGACTAGGGGGAGTTTGGTTGAGCAGTTCTTC.

The chain uses TRBV5-6 and TRBJ2-7; D may be TRBD1 or TRBD2 (5 bases each). CDR1 is SGHDT, CDR2 YYEEEE, per germline. The CDR3 length is 12 residues. V was pared by 4 bases and J by 11 bases, with 16 bases between. CDR3 residues: CASSRSGAEKYF. In DNA, the CDR3 is TGTGCCAGCAGCCGATCCGGGGCCGAAAAGTACTTC.

This clone came up once. The chain combines TRBV9 with TRBJ1-1, with D tentatively TRBD1 (6 bases). Trimming cost V 4 bases and J 5 bases, with 15 bases left between them. CDR3 length: 14 residues. The germline V gene encodes CDR1 SGDLS and CDR2 YYNGEE. Written as DNA, the CDR3 is TGTGCCAGCAGCCCGAGGACAGCAGGTACTGAAGCTTTCTTT. Amino acid sequence: CASSPRTAGTEAFF. The variable domain in full, with the rest retrieved from reference TRBV9 and TRBJ1-1, is DSGVTQTPKHLITATGQRVTLRCSPRSGDLSVYWYQQSLDQGLQFLIQYYNGEERAKGNILERFSAQQFPDLHSELNLSSLELGDSALYFCASSPRTAGTEAFFGQGTRLTVV.

This CDR3 reads CASSLYGRGGNNEQFF. The CDR3 nucleotides are TGTGCCAGCAGCTTATACGGACGCGGGGGGAACAATGAGCAGTTCTTC. The V gene is TRBV11-2, the J gene TRBJ2-1, with TRBD2 identical over 8 bases. J was trimmed by 5 bases and V by 2 bases; bases with no gene match: 8. The length of the CDR3 is 16 residues. Per germline, CDR1 SGHAT and CDR2 FQNNGV. Variable domain in full (rest from reference TRBV11-2 and TRBJ2-1): EAGVAQSPRYKIIEKRQSVAFWCNPISGHATLYWYQQILGQGPKLLIQFQNNGVVDDSQLPKDRFSAERLKGVDSTLKIQPAKLEDSAVYLCASSLYGRGGNNEQFFGPGTRLTVL.

The rearrangement links TRBV5-6 to TRBJ1-1; 7 nucleotides match TRBD1. Trimming cost V 4 bases and J 1 base; bases outside gene matches: 4. CDR1 and CDR2 (germline): SGHDT, YYEEEE. The CDR3 extends over 14 amino acids. The CDR3 protein is CASSITGANTEAFF. As DNA, the CDR3 is TGTGCCAGCAGCATAACAGGGGCGAACACTGAAGCTTTCTTT.

The chain joins TRBV10-1 to TRBJ2-5; no clear D. The CDR3 is made up of 14 amino acids. CDR1 WNHNN and CDR2 SYGVQD come from the germline V gene (reference sequence). Trimming took off 5 bases at V and 2 bases at J, with 12 bases between the two ends. This CDR3 reads CASSRARTQETQYF. In DNA, the CDR3 is TGCGCCAGCAGTCGCGCCAGAACGCAAGAGACCCAGTACTTC.

This rearrangement joins TRBV5-1 to TRBJ2-7; 7 bases are shared with TRBD2. Looked up from germline, CDR1 is SGHRS and CDR2 is YFSETQ. V lost 2 bases, J lost 2 bases, and 22 bases stayed unmatched. The CDR3 is 20 amino acids. CDR3 nucleotides: TGCGCCAGCAGCTTCCTCCCACCAGGGCTAGCGGCCTCTTTCCCCTACGAGCAGTACTTC. Translated, it gives CASSFLPPGLAASFPYEQYF.

The V call is TRBV7-2, the J call TRBJ2-7, with D tentatively TRBD1 (5 bases). The V and J ends lost 2 bases and 0 bases respectively, with 11 bases between them. Germline CDR1 and CDR2: SGHTA and FQGNSA. The CDR3 spans 15 residues. The CDR3 DNA sequence: TGTGCCAGCAGCTTAAGTGAAGGGGCCTCCTACGAGCAGTACTTC. Translation gives CASSLSEGASYEQYF.

This sequence joins TRBV7-2 and TRBJ1-2; no clear D. Per germline, CDR1 SGHTA and CDR2 FQGNSA. Between the trimmed V and J ends, which lost 5 bases and 7 bases, there was a span of 23 bases. This CDR3 contains 16 residues. The CDR3 nucleotides read TGTGCCAGCAGCCCCGTCGGAGGGCGCGGGTCTAGTGGCTACACCTTC. Translating it yields CASSPVGGRGSSGYTF. The full variable domain, rest sourced from reference TRBV7-2 and TRBJ1-2, is GAGVSQSPSNKVTEKGKDVELRCDPISGHTALYWYRQSLGQGLEFLIYFQGNSAPDKSGLPSDRFSAERTGGSVSTLTIQRTQQEDSAVYLCASSPVGGRGSSGYTFGSGTRLTVV.

This rearrangement joins TRBV7-9 to TRBJ1-2, with D possibly TRBD1 on 6 matching bases. CDR1 and CDR2 from the germline V gene are SEHNR and FQNEAQ (reference sequence). V shed 5 bases and J shed 6 bases, with 25 bases lying between them. The CDR3 is 17 amino acids. The CDR3 spells CASSPTKHRGRVDGYTF. The CDR3 region has the DNA TGTGCCAGCAGCCCTACTAAACACCGGGGGCGGGTCGATGGCTACACCTTC.

This clone is a singleton in its sample. The V call is TRBV2, the J call TRBJ2-5, with TRBD2 as a possible D gene (6 bases). CDR3 length: 15 amino acids. Trimming cost V 7 bases and J 5 bases, with 20 bases left between them. Germline lookup yields CDR1 SNHLY and CDR2 FYNNEI. The CDR3 reads CASTLRGTVGETQYF. CDR3 sequence (DNA): TGTGCCAGCACCCTACGGGGGACGGTTGGGGAGACCCAGTACTTC.

The chain recombines TRBV16 with TRBJ1-5, with no clear D. This CDR3 has 14 residues. CDR1 is KGHSY and CDR2 is FQNENV in the germline V gene. The V gene lost 7 bases and the J gene lost 0 bases, with 10 bases spanning the gap. CDR3: CASTQSYSNQPQHF. CDR3 nucleotide sequence: TGTGCCAGCACCCAGAGTTATAGCAATCAGCCCCAGCATTTT. Using reference TRBV16 and TRBJ1-5 for the parts outside the CDR3, the full variable domain is GEEVAQTPKHLVRGEGQKAKLYCAPIKGHSYVFWYQQVLKNEFKFLISFQNENVFDETGMPKERFSAKCLPNSPCSLEIQATKLEDSAVYFCASTQSYSNQPQHFGDGTRLSIL.